This T cell receptor (beta chain) was identified in a study of cytomegalovirus exposure and HLA in healthy donors. Looking at the study overall: Around 83% of 398 genotyped donors fell in the Caucasian-associated ancestry cluster. Study conclusions and caveats: Some V segments, TRBV6-2 and TRBV6-3 among them, were indistinguishable and were therefore excluded. TCR beta sequences reportedly predicted the HLA-A and HLA-B alleles of most subjects accurately.

This clone was recorded once. Its antigen is unidentified. The PCR contained 60 Vbeta and 13 Jbeta primers. Clones were read by immunoSEQ multiplex PCR, and TCRdb kept only the in-frame ones, dropping some. Of about 160,000 clones in the sample, around four fifths were seen once. Germline V lookup: CDR1 SGHDT, CDR2 YYEEEE. V lost 2 bases and J 2 bases, leaving 8 bases between the germline ends. The CDR3 is made up of 13 amino acids. The sample was PBMCs. The sequence derives from a female donor in good health and CMV-seronegative. This chain connects TRBV5-6 to TRBJ2-7, with D hard to call. The CDR3 coding sequence is TGTGCCAGCAGCTTCGGGTTCACCTACGAGCAGTACTTC. Encoded protein: CASSFGFTYEQYF.